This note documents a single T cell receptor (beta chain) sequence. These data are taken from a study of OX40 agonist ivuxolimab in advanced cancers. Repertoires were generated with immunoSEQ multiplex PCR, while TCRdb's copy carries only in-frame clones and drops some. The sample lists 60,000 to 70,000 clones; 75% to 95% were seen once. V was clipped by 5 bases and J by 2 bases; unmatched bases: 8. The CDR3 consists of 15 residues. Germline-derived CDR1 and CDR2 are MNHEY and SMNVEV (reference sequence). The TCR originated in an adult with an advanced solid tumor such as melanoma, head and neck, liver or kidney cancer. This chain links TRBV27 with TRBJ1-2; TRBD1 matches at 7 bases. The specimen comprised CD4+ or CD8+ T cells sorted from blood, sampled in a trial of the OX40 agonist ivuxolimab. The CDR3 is CASSRGTEGNYGYTF. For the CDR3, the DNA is TGTGCCAGCAGTCGGGGGACAGAAGGAAACTATGGCTACACCTTC.